The next 16 T cell receptor beta chains were all read from a single sample in a study of response to subunit inactivated influenza vaccine. TCRdb redid the calling of the RT-PCR reads with MiXCR, one entry per CDR3 protein. Of roughly 550,000 distinct CDR3 sequences listed, roughly 23% are singletons. These data also formed part of another study, on T cells expressing NK-cell markers. From that second work: 5'RACE template switching with UMIs generated TCR beta cDNA.

Sequencing used CD4+ T cells sorted from PBMCs, obtained less than 13 days after vaccination. These receptors were obtained from a man aged 50-60 years who received an inactivated influenza vaccine.

The chain is built from TRBV12-3 or TRBV12-4 and TRBJ1-4; possibly TRBD1 for D (6 bases). The CDR3 spans 13 residues. The V gene lost 6 bases and the J gene lost 7 bases, with 12 bases spanning the gap. The CDR3 nucleotides read TGTGCCAGCAGCCCACAGGGTCGTGAAAAACTGTTTTTT. This sequence encodes CASSPQGREKLFF.

The J gene is TRBJ2-5, the V gene TRBV7-2, with 7 bases identical to TRBD2. V lost 6 bases, J lost 3 bases, and 7 bases stayed unmatched. The CDR3 loop spans 14 amino acids. The germline V gene has CDR1 SGHTA and CDR2 FQGNSA. This CDR3 reads CASSFQAGKETQYF. The CDR3 DNA follows: TGTGCCAGCAGTTTCCAAGCGGGAAAAGAGACCCAGTACTTC.

This clonotype has a handful of counts. V and J are TRBV29-1 and TRBJ1-4; TRBD1 might be the D (5 bases). V shed 4 bases and J shed 8 bases, with 14 bases lying between them. The CDR3 runs 13 residues. In germline, CDR1 is SQVTM, CDR2 ANQGSEA. The CDR3 DNA sequence: TGCAGCGTTGGGGACCCCCGCTCCGAAAAACTGTTTTTT. Its protein is CSVGDPRSEKLFF. The full variable domain, rest sourced from reference TRBV29-1 and TRBJ1-4, is SAVISQKPSRDICQRGTSLTIQCQVDSQVTMMFWYRQQPGQSLTLIATANQGSEATYESGFVIDKFPISRPNLTFSTLTVSNMSPEDSSIYLCSVGDPRSEKLFFGSGTQLSVL.

The chain has TRBV3-1 and TRBJ2-7; D is undetermined. This CDR3 is 12 amino acids long. Per germline, CDR1 LGHDT and CDR2 YNNKEL (reference sequence). With 1 base removed from V and 7 bases from J, the gap between germline ends came to 8 bases. CDR3 sequence reads: CASSQALSEQYF. The CDR3 DNA reads TGTGCCAGCAGCCAAGCTTTGAGTGAGCAGTACTTC.

The count of this clonotype is one. The chain carries TRBV6-2 or TRBV6-3 and TRBJ2-1; 7 bases are a match to TRBD2. Trimming took 0 bases from V and 7 from J; bases not matched to a gene: 15. Germline CDR1 reads MNHEY; CDR2 reads SVGEGT. The CDR3 sequence is 18 residues long. CDR3 in amino acids: CASSYSGTGGWLRNEQFF. DNA of the CDR3: TGTGCCAGCAGTTACTCTGGCACGGGGGGTTGGTTGAGGAATGAGCAGTTCTTC.

This clonotype turned up a few times. The chain links TRBV20-1 to TRBJ2-1, with D uncertain. The CDR3 has 17 residues. CDR1 is DFQATT and CDR2 is SNEGSKA in the germline V gene (reference sequence). Trimming left V 0 bases short and J 3 bases short, with 18 bases between. CDR3 DNA: TGCAGTGCTAGAGACCCCATAAGAGCGACGATCTACAATGAGCAGTTCTTC. This codes for CSARDPIRATIYNEQFF.

This sequence joins TRBV7-9 and TRBJ2-3; 8 nucleotides agree with TRBD2. After removal of 5 bases from V and 0 bases from J, the junction contained 4 bases not matched to a gene. Looked up from germline, CDR1 is SEHNR and CDR2 is FQNEAQ (reference sequence). CDR3 size: 15 residues. CDR3 DNA sequence: TGTGCCAGCAGCACTAGCGGAGGGAGCACAGATACGCAGTATTTT. This gives the protein CASSTSGGSTDTQYF.

In its sample, this clonotype was seen a few times. The chain couples TRBV27 to TRBJ2-7; 9 bases fit TRBD1. With 6 bases clipped from V and 7 bases from J, the junction kept 13 bases outside the gene matches. Germline V lookup: CDR1 MNHEY, CDR2 SMNVEV (reference sequence). This CDR3 has 15 amino acids. The CDR3 loop reads CASSPGTGSGREQYF. The CDR3 nucleotides are TGTGCCAGCAGCCCAGGGACAGGGTCTGGTAGAGAGCAGTACTTC.

In this sample, this clonotype turned up a few times. The CDR3 DNA sequence: TGTGCCAGCAGTTCCGGGACAGGCCTTAACCGGTATAGCACAGATACGCAGTATTTT. It codes for CASSSGTGLNRYSTDTQYF. The rearrangement uses TRBV28 and TRBJ2-3; 8 nucleotides align to TRBD1. After removal of 4 bases from V and 0 bases from J, the junction contained 15 bases not matched to a gene. CDR3 length: 19 amino acids. The V gene's germline CDR1 is MDHEN and CDR2 SYDVKM.

There are a few counts of this clonotype. The chain employs TRBV7-2 and TRBJ2-2, with D uncertain. The CDR3 consists of 13 residues. The V gene lost 1 base and the J gene lost 7 bases, with 7 bases spanning the gap. Germline V gene sequence: CDR1 SGHTA, CDR2 FQGNSA. Written as DNA, the CDR3 is TGTGCCAGCAGCTTAGGATGGGGCGGGGAGCTGTTTTTT. It encodes CASSLGWGGELFF.

This clonotype was observed many times. The chain employs TRBV29-1 and TRBJ2-1; a possible D gene is TRBD2 (5 bases). Germline CDR1 reads SQVTM; CDR2 reads ANQGSEA. This CDR3 has 14 residues. The V end was cut by 0 bases, the J end by 7 bases, with 13 bases between. The chain's CDR3 is CSVEENIRGNEQFF. DNA for the CDR3: TGCAGCGTTGAAGAGAATATCCGGGGAAATGAGCAGTTCTTC.

The chain carries TRBV24-1 and TRBJ2-2; 9 bases are a match to TRBD1. The V gene's germline CDR1 is KGHDR and CDR2 SFDVKD. The CDR3 sequence is 16 residues long. V lost 6 bases and J lost 4; bases outside the gene matches: 8. Here the CDR3 reads CATSITGTGSTGELFF. CDR3 in DNA: TGTGCCACCAGTATCACCGGGACAGGGAGCACCGGGGAGCTGTTTTTT.

The rearrangement joins TRBV7-1 to TRBJ2-7; 7 bases fit TRBD1. TRBV7-1 is an open reading frame whose function is uncertain. The CDR3 is 13 residues long. Unmatched junction bases numbered 1, after V lost 2 bases and J lost 3 bases. The chain's CDR3 is CASSSTGVYEQYF. In DNA form, the CDR3 reads TGTGCCAGCAGCTCAACAGGGGTCTACGAGCAGTACTTC.

The V and J genes are TRBV12-3 or TRBV12-4 and TRBJ2-1; 8 bases are a match to TRBD2. V dropped 9 bases and J dropped 7; count of bases not matched to a gene: 11. The CDR3 is 14 residues long. CDR3 loop: CASREREKGNEQFF. CDR3 nucleotides: TGTGCCAGTCGCGAGCGGGAGAAGGGTAATGAGCAGTTCTTC.

CDR3 DNA: TGCGCCAGCAGCAATAGCGGGAGAGCAGATACGCAGTATTTT. Translating gives CASSNSGRADTQYF. The chain uses TRBV5-1 and TRBJ2-3, with 9 bases matching TRBD2. In germline, CDR1 is SGHRS, CDR2 YFSETQ. Trimming at V came to 4 bases and at J to 4 bases, leaving 4 bases not matched to a gene. The length of the CDR3 is 14 residues. The entire variable domain, with the rest obtained from reference TRBV5-1 and TRBJ2-3, is as follows: KAGVTQTPRYLIKTRGQQVTLSCSPISGHRSVSWYQQTPGQGLQFLFEYFSETQRNKGNFPGRFSGRQFSNSRSEMNVSTLELGDSALYLCASSNSGRADTQYFGPGTRLTVL.

This clonotype was detected only a few times. J is TRBJ1-6 and V is TRBV9; the match to TRBD1 covers 8 bases. Losses at the gene ends were 4 bases for V and 10 bases for J; bases not matched to a gene: 7. Germline V gene sequence: CDR1 SGDLS, CDR2 YYNGEE. The CDR3 extends over 14 amino acids. The CDR3 region has the DNA TGTGCCAGCAGCCCACACAGGGGGGAATCACCCCTCCACTTT. Its translation is CASSPHRGESPLHF.